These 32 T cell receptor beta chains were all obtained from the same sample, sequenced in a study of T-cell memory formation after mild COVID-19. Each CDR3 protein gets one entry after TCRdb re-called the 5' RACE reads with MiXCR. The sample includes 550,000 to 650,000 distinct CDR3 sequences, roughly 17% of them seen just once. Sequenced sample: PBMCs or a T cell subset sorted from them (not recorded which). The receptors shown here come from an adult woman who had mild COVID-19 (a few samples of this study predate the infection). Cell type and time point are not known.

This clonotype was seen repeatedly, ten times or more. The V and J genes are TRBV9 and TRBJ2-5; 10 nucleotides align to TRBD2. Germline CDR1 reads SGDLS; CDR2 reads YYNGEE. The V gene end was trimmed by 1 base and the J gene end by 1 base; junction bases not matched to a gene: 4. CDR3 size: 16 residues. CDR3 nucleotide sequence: TGTGCCAGCAGCGTATCCGAGCGGGGGGGCCAAGAGACCCAGTACTTC. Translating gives CASSVSERGGQETQYF.

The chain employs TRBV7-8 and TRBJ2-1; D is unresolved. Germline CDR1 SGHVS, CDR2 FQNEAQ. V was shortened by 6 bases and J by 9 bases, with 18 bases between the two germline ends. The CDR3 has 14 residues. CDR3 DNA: TGTGCCAGCAGTCCTTACTCCCTGTCCCGTGAGCAGTTCTTC. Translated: CASSPYSLSREQFF.

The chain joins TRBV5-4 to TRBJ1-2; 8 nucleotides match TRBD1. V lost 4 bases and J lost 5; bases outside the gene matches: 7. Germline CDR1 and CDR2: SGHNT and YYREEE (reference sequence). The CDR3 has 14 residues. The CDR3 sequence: CASSAGQGAYGYTF. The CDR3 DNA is TGTGCCAGCAGCGCCGGTCAGGGGGCGTATGGCTACACCTTC.

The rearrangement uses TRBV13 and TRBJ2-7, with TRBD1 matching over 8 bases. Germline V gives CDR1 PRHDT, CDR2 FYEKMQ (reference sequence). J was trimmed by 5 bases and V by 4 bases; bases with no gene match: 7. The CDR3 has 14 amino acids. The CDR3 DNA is TGTGCCAGCAGCTCTTGGACAGGGTTCAACGAGCAGTACTTC. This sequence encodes CASSSWTGFNEQYF. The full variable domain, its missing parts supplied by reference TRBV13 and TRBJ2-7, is AAGVIQSPRHLIKEKRETATLKCYPIPRHDTVYWYQQGPGQDPQFLISFYEKMQSDKGSIPDRFSAQQFSDYHSELNMSSLELGDSALYFCASSSWTGFNEQYFGPGTRLTVT.

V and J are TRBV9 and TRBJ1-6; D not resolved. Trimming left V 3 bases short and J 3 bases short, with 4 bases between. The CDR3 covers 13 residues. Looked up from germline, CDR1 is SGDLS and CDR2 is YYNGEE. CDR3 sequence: CASSASYNSPLHF. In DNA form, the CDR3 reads TGTGCCAGCAGCGCCAGCTATAATTCACCCCTCCACTTT.

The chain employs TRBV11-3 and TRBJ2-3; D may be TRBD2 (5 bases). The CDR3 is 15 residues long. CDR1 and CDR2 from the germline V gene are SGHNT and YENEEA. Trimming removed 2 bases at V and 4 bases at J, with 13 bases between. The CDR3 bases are TGTGCCAGCAGCTTACGAGGAAACGGGGCAGATACGCAGTATTTT. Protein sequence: CASSLRGNGADTQYF.

CDR3 sequence: CSAPSGTSGVEQYF. In DNA form, the CDR3 reads TGCAGTGCCCCATCCGGGACTAGCGGGGTCGAGCAGTACTTC. The chain employs TRBV20-1 and TRBJ2-7, with 13 positions matching TRBD2. Germline V gene sequence: CDR1 DFQATT, CDR2 SNEGSKA (reference sequence). With V trimmed by 6 bases and J by 6 bases, 8 bases remained unmatched. The CDR3 contains 14 residues.

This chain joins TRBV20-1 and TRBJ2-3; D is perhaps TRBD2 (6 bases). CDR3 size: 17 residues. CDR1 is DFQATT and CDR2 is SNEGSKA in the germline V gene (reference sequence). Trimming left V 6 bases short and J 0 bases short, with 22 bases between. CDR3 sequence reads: CSAKWGLGGGSTDTQYF. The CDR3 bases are TGCAGTGCGAAGTGGGGGTTGGGCGGAGGGAGCACAGATACGCAGTATTTT.

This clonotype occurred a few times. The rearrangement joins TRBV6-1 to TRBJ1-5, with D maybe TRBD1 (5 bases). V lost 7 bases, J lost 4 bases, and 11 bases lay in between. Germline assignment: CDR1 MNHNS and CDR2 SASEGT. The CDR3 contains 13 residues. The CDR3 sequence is CASIRESNQPQHF. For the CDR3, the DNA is TGTGCCAGCATCAGGGAAAGTAATCAGCCCCAGCATTTT.

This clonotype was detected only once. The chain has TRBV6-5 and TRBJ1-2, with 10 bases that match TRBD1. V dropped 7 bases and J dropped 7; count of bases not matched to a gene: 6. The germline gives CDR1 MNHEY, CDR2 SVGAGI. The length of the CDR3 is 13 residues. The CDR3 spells CASISTGGVGYTF. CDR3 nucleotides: TGTGCCAGCATTTCGACAGGGGGCGTTGGCTACACCTTC.

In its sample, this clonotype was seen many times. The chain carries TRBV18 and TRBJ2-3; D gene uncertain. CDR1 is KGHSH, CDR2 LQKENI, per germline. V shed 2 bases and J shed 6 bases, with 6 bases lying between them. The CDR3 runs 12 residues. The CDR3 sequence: CASSPSADTQYF. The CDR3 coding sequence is TGTGCCAGCTCACCATCGGCGGATACGCAGTATTTT.

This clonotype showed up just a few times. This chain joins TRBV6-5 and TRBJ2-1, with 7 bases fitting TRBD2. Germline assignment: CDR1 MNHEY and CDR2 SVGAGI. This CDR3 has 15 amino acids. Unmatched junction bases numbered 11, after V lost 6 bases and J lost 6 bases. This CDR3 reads CASRSRGGPSNEQFF. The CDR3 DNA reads TGTGCCAGCAGGTCTAGGGGAGGGCCGTCCAATGAGCAGTTCTTC.

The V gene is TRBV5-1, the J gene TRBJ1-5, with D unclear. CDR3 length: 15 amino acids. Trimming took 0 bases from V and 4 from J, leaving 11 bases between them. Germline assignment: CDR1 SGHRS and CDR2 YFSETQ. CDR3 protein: CASSLESGRNQPQHF. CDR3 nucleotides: TGCGCCAGCAGCTTGGAATCGGGCAGAAATCAGCCCCAGCATTTT.

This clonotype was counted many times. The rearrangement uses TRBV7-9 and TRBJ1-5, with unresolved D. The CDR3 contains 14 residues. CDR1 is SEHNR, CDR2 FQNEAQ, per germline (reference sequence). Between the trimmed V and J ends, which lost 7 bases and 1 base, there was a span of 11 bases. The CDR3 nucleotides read TGTGCCAGCACCTCGGCTGCAAGCAATCAGCCCCAGCATTTT. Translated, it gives CASTSAASNQPQHF.

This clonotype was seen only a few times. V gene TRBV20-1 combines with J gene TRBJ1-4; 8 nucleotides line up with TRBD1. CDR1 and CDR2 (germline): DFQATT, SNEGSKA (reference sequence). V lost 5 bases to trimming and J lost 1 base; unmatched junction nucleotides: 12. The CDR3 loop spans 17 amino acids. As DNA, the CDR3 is TGCAGTGCTGGAATCGGAGGACAGGGCCGAACTAATGAAAAACTGTTTTTT. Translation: CSAGIGGQGRTNEKLFF.

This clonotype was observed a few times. CDR3: CSATYIGGTDTQYF. CDR3 nucleotides: TGCAGTGCCACCTATATTGGGGGTACAGATACGCAGTATTTT. V and J are TRBV20-1 and TRBJ2-3, with D possibly called TRBD1 or TRBD2 (5 bases each). The CDR3 consists of 14 residues. The germline gives CDR1 DFQATT, CDR2 SNEGSKA (reference sequence). V lost 6 bases and J 3 bases, leaving 16 bases between the germline ends.

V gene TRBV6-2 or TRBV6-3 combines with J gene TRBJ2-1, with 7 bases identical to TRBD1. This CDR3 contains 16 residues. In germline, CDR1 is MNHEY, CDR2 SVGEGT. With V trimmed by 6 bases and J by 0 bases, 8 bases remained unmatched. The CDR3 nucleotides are TGTGCCAGCAGCCGGCGACAGGGCCTCTCCTACAATGAGCAGTTCTTC. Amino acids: CASSRRQGLSYNEQFF.

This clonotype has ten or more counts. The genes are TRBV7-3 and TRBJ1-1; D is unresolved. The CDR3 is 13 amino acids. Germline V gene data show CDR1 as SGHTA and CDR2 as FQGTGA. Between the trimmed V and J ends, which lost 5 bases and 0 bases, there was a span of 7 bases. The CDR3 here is CASSPALNTEAFF. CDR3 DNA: TGTGCCAGCAGCCCGGCCCTGAACACTGAAGCTTTCTTT.

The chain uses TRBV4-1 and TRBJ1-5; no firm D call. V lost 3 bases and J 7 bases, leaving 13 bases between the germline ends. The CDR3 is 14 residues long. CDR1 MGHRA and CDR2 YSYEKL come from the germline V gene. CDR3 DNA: TGCGCCAGCAGCCACCGATGGGGAGTACAGCCCCAGCATTTT. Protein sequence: CASSHRWGVQPQHF.

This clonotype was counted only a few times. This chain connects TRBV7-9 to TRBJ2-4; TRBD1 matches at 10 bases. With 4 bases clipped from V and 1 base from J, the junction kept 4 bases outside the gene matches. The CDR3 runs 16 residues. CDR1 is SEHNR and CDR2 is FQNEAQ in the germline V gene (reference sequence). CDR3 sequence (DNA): TGTGCCAGCAGCTCGACAGGGGGCTTTGCCAAAAACATTCAGTACTTC. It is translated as CASSSTGGFAKNIQYF.

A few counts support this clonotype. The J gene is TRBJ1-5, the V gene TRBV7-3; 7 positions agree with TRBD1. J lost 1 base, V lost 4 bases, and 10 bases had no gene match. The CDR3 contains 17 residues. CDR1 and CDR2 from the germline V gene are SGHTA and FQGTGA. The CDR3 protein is CASSCDREVRSNQPQHF. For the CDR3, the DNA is TGTGCCAGCAGCTGTGACAGGGAGGTAAGGAGCAATCAGCCCCAGCATTTT.

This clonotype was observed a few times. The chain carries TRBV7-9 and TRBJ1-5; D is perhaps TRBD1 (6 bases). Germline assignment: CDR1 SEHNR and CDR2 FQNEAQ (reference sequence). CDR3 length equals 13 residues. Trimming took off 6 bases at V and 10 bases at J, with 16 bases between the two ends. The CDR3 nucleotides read TGTGCCAGCAGGGACAGCCTGAGGGAACCCCAGCATTTT. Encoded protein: CASRDSLREPQHF.

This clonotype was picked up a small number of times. CDR3 bases: TGTGCCAGCAGTTGGGACAGGGGTGGCTACACCTTC. Its protein product is CASSWDRGGYTF. The V gene is TRBV12-3 or TRBV12-4, the J gene TRBJ1-2; 10 nucleotides agree with TRBD1. The CDR3 has 12 amino acids. V trimming: 4 bases; J trimming: 7 bases; junction bases outside the gene matches: 0.

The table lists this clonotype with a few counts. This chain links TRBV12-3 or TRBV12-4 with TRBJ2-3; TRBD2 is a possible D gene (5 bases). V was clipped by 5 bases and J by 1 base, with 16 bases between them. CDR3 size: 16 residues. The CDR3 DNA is TGTGCCAGCAGTGCCCTCGTGGGAGTACGCACAGATACGCAGTATTTT. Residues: CASSALVGVRTDTQYF.

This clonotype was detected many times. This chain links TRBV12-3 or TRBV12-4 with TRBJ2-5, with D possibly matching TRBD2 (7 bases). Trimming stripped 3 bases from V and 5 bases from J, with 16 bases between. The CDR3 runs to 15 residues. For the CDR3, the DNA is TGTGCCAGCAGTTTGGGGGGGCGCGACAGGGAGACCCAGTACTTC. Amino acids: CASSLGGRDRETQYF.

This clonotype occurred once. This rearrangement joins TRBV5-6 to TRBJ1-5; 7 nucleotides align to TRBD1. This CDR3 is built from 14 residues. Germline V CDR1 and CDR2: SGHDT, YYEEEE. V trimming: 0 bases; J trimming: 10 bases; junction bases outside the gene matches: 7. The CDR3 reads CASSLGQGSYPQHF. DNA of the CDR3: TGTGCCAGCAGCTTGGGACAGGGATCTTATCCCCAGCATTTT.

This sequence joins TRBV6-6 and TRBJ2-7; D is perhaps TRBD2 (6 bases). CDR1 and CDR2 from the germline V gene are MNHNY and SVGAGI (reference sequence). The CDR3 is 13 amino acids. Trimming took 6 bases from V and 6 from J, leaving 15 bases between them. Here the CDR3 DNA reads TGTGCCAGCAGCCCCGGGGAGGTCGGCGAGCAGTACTTC. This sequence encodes CASSPGEVGEQYF.

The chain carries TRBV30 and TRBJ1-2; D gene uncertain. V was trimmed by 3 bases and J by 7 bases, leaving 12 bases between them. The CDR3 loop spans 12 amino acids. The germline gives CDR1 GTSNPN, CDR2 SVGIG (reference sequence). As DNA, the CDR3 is TGTGCCTGGAGCCGGACCTTGAGTGGCTACACCTTC. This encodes CAWSRTLSGYTF.

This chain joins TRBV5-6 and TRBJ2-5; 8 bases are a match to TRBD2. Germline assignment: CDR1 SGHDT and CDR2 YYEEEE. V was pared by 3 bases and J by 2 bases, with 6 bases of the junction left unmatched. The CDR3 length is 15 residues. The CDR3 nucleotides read TGTGCCAGCAGCTCATTAGCGGGAACGCAAGAGACCCAGTACTTC. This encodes CASSSLAGTQETQYF.

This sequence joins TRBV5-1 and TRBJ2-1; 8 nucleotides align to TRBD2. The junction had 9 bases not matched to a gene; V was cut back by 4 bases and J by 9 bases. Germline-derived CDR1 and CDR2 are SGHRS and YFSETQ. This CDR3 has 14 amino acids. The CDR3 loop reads CASSPGLAGVEQFF. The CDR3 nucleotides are TGCGCCAGCAGCCCTGGACTAGCCGGGGTTGAGCAGTTCTTC.

CDR3 sequence (DNA): TGCAGTGCTAGAGATCGGGGGGGTACCTACGAGCAGTACTTC. Its protein product is CSARDRGGTYEQYF. The V gene is TRBV20-1, the J gene TRBJ2-7, with 8 bases aligning to TRBD2. In germline, CDR1 is DFQATT, CDR2 SNEGSKA (reference sequence). CDR3 length: 14 residues. The trim removed 0 bases at V and 2 bases at J, leaving 3 bases unmatched.

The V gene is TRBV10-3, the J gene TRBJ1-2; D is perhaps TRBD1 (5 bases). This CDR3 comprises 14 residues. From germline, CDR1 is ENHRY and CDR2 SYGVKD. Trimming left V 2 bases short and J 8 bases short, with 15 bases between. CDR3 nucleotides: TGTGCCATCAGTGAGCTGAGGGGAGTGGAGGGCTACACCTTC. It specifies CAISELRGVEGYTF.